This note documents a single TCR beta chain sequence. These data belong to a study of blood T cells in healthy people across ages. Germline V gene data show CDR1 as DFQATT and CDR2 as SNEGSKA (reference sequence). The CDR3 totals 15 residues. Trimming removed 3 bases at V and 5 bases at J, with 19 bases between. Combining a sample-barcoded 5' primer with a J-beta primer mix, a second PCR ran for roughly 7 to 12 cycles. TCRdb re-called the 5' RACE reads with MiXCR, one entry per CDR3 protein. The data hold some 710,000 distinct CDR3 sequences, with about 47% observed a single time. This receptor was taken from an elderly man in good health. Sequencing was carried out using blood. The rearrangement uses TRBV20-1 and TRBJ2-5; TRBD1 is a possible D gene (6 bases). CDR3: CSASLRTVSGETQYF. In nucleotides, the CDR3 is TGCAGTGCTAGCCTTAGGACAGTTTCAGGGGAGACCCAGTACTTC.